The T cell receptor (beta chain) under discussion was sequenced for a study of cytomegalovirus exposure and HLA in healthy donors. General observations from the study: There were a few CMV-associated chains whose specificity for CMV antigens was confirmed in vitro. Only CMV serostatus was available as immune exposure information.

Points on this clone: Antigen specificity is unknown.

PCR was performed using 60 Vbeta and 13 Jbeta primers. The table came from immunoSEQ multiplex PCR; TCRdb's copy has only in-frame clones and leaves some out. The table shows 110,000 to 150,000 clones, with 82% occurring only once. CDR3 size: 13 residues. In germline, CDR1 is LNHDA, CDR2 SQIVND (reference sequence). V gave up 2 bases and J gave up 5 bases, with 10 bases separating them. The chain uses TRBV19 and TRBJ2-7, with D tentatively TRBD1 (6 bases). The TCR originated in a woman aged 55-70 years in good health and CMV-seropositive. Material for sequencing was PBMCs. The DNA for the CDR3 is TGTGCCAGTAGTATATACAGGGACAACGAGCAGTACTTC. As protein: CASSIYRDNEQYF.